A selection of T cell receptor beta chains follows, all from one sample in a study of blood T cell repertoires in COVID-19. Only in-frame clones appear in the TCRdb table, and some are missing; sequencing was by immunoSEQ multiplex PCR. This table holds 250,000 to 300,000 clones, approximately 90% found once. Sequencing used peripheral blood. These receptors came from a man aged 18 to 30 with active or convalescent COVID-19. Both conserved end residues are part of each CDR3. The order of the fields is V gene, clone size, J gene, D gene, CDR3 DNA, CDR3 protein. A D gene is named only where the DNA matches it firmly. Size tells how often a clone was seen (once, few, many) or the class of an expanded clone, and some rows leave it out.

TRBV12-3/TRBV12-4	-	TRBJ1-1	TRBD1	TGTGCCAGCAGTGGGACAGGGGTAGCTTTCTTT	CASSGTGVAFF
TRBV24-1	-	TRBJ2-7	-	TGTGCCACCAGTGAGGCGGGATCCTCCTACGAGCAGTACTTC	CATSEAGSSYEQYF
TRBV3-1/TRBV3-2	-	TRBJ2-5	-	TGTGCCAGCAGCCGCATGGCAGGGATAGAGACCCAGTACTTC	CASSRMAGIETQYF
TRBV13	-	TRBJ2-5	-	TGTGCCAGCAGCTCCGAAGAGACCCAGTACTTC	CASSSEETQYF
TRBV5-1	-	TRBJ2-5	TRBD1	TGCGCCAGCAGCTTCCAGGGGGCTGGAGAGACCCAGTACTTC	CASSFQGAGETQYF
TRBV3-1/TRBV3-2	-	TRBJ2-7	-	TGTGCCAGCAGCCAAGGGGCCGGGACGGGGGACTACGAGCAGTACTTC	CASSQGAGTGDYEQYF
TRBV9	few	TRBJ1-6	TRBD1	TGTGCCAGCAGCGGACAGGGTAATTCACCCCTCCACTTT	CASSGQGNSPLHF
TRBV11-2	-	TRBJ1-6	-	TGTGCCAGCAGCTTAGATTTCACTCTGACATATAATTCACCCCTCCACTTT	CASSLDFTLTYNSPLHF
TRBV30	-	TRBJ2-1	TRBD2	TGTGCCTGGGGCGGGAGATCTGGCAATGAGCAGTTCTTC	CAWGGRSGNEQFF
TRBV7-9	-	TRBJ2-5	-	TGTGCCAGCAGCTTTGGTCAGCAAGAGACCCAGTACTTC	CASSFGQQETQYF
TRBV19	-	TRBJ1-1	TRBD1	TGTGCCAGTAGTACCGACAGGGTGAACACTGAAGCTTTCTTT	CASSTDRVNTEAFF
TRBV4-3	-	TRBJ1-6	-	TGCGCCAGCAGCCAATTGAACAGGGCAGTGTCACCCCTCCACTTT	CASSQLNRAVSPLHF
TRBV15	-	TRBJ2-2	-	TGTGCCACCAGCAGAGATCTCGGGAACACCGGGGAGCTGTTTTTT	CATSRDLGNTGELFF
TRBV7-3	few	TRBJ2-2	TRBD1	TGTGCCAGCACCTTGGACAGGACAAACGGGGAGCTGTTTTTT	CASTLDRTNGELFF
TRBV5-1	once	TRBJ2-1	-	TGCGCCAGCAGTCAGAGGGGGACAAATGAGCAGTTCTTC	CASSQRGTNEQFF
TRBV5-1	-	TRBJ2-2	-	TGCGCCAGCAGCTTGGTCAGTTACGCGGGCGGGGAGCTGTTTTTT	CASSLVSYAGGELFF
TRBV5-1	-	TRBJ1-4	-	TGCGCCAGCAGCTTCGGTCACCAGGGGGAAAAACTGTTTTTT	CASSFGHQGEKLFF
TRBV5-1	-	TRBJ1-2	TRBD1	TGCGCCAGCAGCCCGAACGCAGGGGGCTCTGGCTACACCTTC	CASSPNAGGSGYTF
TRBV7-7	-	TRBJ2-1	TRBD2	TGTGCTAGCAGCTCCGGGACTAGCTCCTACAATGAGCAGTTCTTC	CASSSGTSSYNEQFF
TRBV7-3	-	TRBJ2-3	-	TGTGCCAGCAGCCTCCGAGTAGCCCAGAGCACAGATACGCAGTATTTT	CASSLRVAQSTDTQYF